These 20 T cell receptor beta chains were all obtained from the same sample, sequenced in a study of cytomegalovirus exposure and HLA in healthy donors. This PCR relied on a set of 60 Vbeta primers and 13 Jbeta primers. Method: immunoSEQ multiplex PCR; TCRdb's copy keeps in-frame clones and lacks some. The sample consists of 130,000 to 150,000 clones, 75% to 80% of them appearing once. Sequenced input: PBMCs. The receptors stem from a woman aged 45-65 years in good health and CMV-seronegative.

The table lists this clone with a count of one. The chain is built from TRBV27 and TRBJ2-3; weak D call: TRBD1 (6 bases). CDR3 size: 14 residues. The V gene's germline CDR1 is MNHEY and CDR2 SMNVEV (reference sequence). The V and J ends lost 5 bases and 3 bases respectively, with 12 bases between them. CDR3 sequence (DNA): TGTGCCAGCAGTCTACAAGACAGGACAGATACGCAGTATTTT. Protein product: CASSLQDRTDTQYF.

CDR3 DNA sequence: TGTGCCAGCGGCAAGAATAATTCACCCCTCCACTTT. This sequence encodes CASGKNNSPLHF. The genes are TRBV27 and TRBJ1-6, with D unclear. V lost 8 bases, J lost 5 bases, and 7 bases lay in between. From germline, CDR1 is MNHEY and CDR2 SMNVEV (reference sequence). The length of the CDR3 is 12 residues.

This clone showed up just once. The chain carries TRBV27 and TRBJ2-2; the match to TRBD1 covers 10 bases. Losses at the gene ends were 5 bases for V and 3 bases for J; bases not matched to a gene: 12. CDR3 length equals 18 residues. Germline CDR1 reads MNHEY; CDR2 reads SMNVEV (reference sequence). CDR3 in DNA: TGTGCCAGCAGTCCAGACAGGGGGCGAGGGCCTTACACCGGGGAGCTGTTTTTT. Its translation: CASSPDRGRGPYTGELFF.

The chain recombines TRBV6-6 with TRBJ2-5; 8 nucleotides align to TRBD1. This CDR3 has 15 residues. The V segment lost 7 bases and the J segment 1 base; nucleotides outside the gene matches: 8. Germline V gene lookup returns CDR1 MNHNY and CDR2 SVGAGI (reference sequence). The DNA of the CDR3 is TGTGCCAGCACCTACTGGACAGGGACCCAAGAGACCCAGTACTTC. Translated, it gives CASTYWTGTQETQYF.

J is TRBJ2-3 and V is TRBV5-8; TRBD1 matches at 9 bases. CDR1 SGHTS and CDR2 YDEGEE come from the germline V gene. The CDR3 sequence is 14 residues long. Trimming cost V 4 bases and J 5 bases; bases outside gene matches: 5. For the CDR3, the DNA is TGTGCCAGCAGCGTACAGGGGGCTGGAGATACGCAGTATTTT. Its protein is CASSVQGAGDTQYF.

The V and J genes are TRBV9 and TRBJ1-1; D call uncertain. The CDR3 has 14 residues. CDR1 and CDR2 (germline): SGDLS, YYNGEE. Trimming removed 0 bases from V and 4 bases from J, with 10 bases in between. DNA of the CDR3: TGTGCCAGCAGCGTAGGTGGGGAGGTCACTGAAGCTTTCTTT. Translation: CASSVGGEVTEAFF.

The chain carries TRBV19 and TRBJ1-6; 9 bases match TRBD1. The CDR3 is 14 residues long. Trimming took 10 bases from V and 8 from J; bases not matched to a gene: 9. Germline V lookup: CDR1 LNHDA, CDR2 SQIVND (reference sequence). Written as DNA, the CDR3 is TGTGCCACGGAGGGGGGGACAGGGTATTCACCCCTCCACTTT. The encoded protein is CATEGGTGYSPLHF.

This clone was seen only a few times. The chain carries TRBV29-1 and TRBJ2-1; 10 positions agree with TRBD1. The CDR3 extends over 16 amino acids. Germline V gene sequence: CDR1 SQVTM, CDR2 ANQGSEA. With 1 base clipped from V and 6 bases from J, the junction kept 9 bases outside the gene matches. CDR3 protein: CSVEANGGTGANEQFF. CDR3 nucleotides: TGCAGCGTTGAAGCCAACGGGGGGACAGGGGCCAATGAGCAGTTCTTC.

The chain recombines TRBV25-1 with TRBJ1-3; D is undetermined. V was pared by 6 bases and J by 0 bases, with 15 bases between. Germline loops: CDR1 MGHDK, CDR2 SYGVNS. The CDR3 consists of 16 residues. The CDR3 sequence: CASSGLGIYSGNTIYF. CDR3 nucleotides: TGTGCCAGCAGCGGCCTCGGGATATACTCTGGAAACACCATATATTTT. The full variable domain, in which reference TRBV25-1 and TRBJ1-3 provide the parts outside the CDR3, is EADIYQTPRYLVIGTGKKITLECSQTMGHDKMYWYQQDPGMELHLIHYSYGVNSTEKGDLSSESTVSRIRTEHFPLTLESARPSHTSQYLCASSGLGIYSGNTIYFGEGSWLTVV.

This clone was observed a single time. The chain links TRBV5-1 to TRBJ2-2; TRBD2 agrees at 7 bases. CDR3 length: 15 residues. The V and J ends lost 6 bases and 4 bases, in that order; junction bases with no gene match: 9. Germline-derived CDR1 and CDR2 are SGHRS and YFSETQ. The CDR3 DNA sequence: TGCGCCAGCACCGTGGGGGGGTCTCGCACCGGGGAGCTGTTTTTT. Encoded protein: CASTVGGSRTGELFF. Combining the CDR3 with reference TRBV5-1 and TRBJ2-2 gives the whole variable domain KAGVTQTPRYLIKTRGQQVTLSCSPISGHRSVSWYQQTPGQGLQFLFEYFSETQRNKGNFPGRFSGRQFSNSRSEMNVSTLELGDSALYLCASTVGGSRTGELFFGEGSRLTVL.

This chain connects TRBV7-8 to TRBJ1-3, with D perhaps matching TRBD1 (6 bases). Germline lookup yields CDR1 SGHVS and CDR2 FQNEAQ. CDR3 size: 16 residues. Trimming removed 1 base at V and 0 bases at J, with 10 bases between. CDR3 sequence reads: CASSLDVGGSGNTIYF. The CDR3 DNA sequence: TGTGCCAGCAGCTTAGATGTAGGGGGCTCTGGAAACACCATATATTTT.

This clone appeared once. Sequence at one end of the junction differs from germline and may be a read error. The chain employs TRBV7-7 and TRBJ2-5; possibly TRBD2 for D (5 bases). Germline CDR1 is SSHAT and CDR2 is FNYEAQ (reference sequence). This CDR3 comprises 14 residues. CDR3 residues: CASSPQRNQETQYF. The DNA of the CDR3 is TGTGCTAGCAGCCCCCAGCGGAACCAAGAGACCCAGTACTTC. Using reference TRBV7-7 and TRBJ2-5 for the parts outside the CDR3, the full variable domain is GAGVSQSPRYKVTKRGQDVTLRCDPISSHATLYWYQQALGQGPEFLTYFNYEAQPDKSGLPSDRFSAERPEGSISTLTIQRTEQRDSAMYRCASSPQRNQETQYFGPGTRLLVL.

The sample holds a few counts of this clone. The chain carries TRBV6-1 and TRBJ1-4; TRBD1 matches at 11 bases. Trimming removed 7 bases from V and 7 bases from J; junction bases left unmatched: 5. Germline lookup yields CDR1 MNHNS and CDR2 SASEGT. The CDR3 loop spans 14 amino acids. CDR3 DNA: TGTGCCAGCATCCGGGACAGGGGGAGTGAAAAACTGTTTTTT. Translating gives CASIRDRGSEKLFF.

J is TRBJ1-6 and V is TRBV11-2; TRBD1 matches 12 bases. The CDR3 contains 17 residues. The junction had 10 bases not matched to a gene; V was cut back by 4 bases and J by 9 bases. CDR1 SGHAT and CDR2 FQNNGV come from the germline V gene. The CDR3 DNA reads as TGTGCCAGCAGCTCCTGGGACAGGGGGCGCCTTTTTTCACCCCTCCACTTT. Translation gives CASSSWDRGRLFSPLHF.

In this sample, this clone turned up once. The gene calls are TRBV4-1 and TRBJ2-2; tentatively, D is TRBD2 (5 bases). This CDR3 is built from 15 residues. Trimming pared 4 bases from V and 0 bases from J, leaving 9 bases between. Germline V gene data show CDR1 as MGHRA and CDR2 as YSYEKL. The CDR3 reads CASSPHGTNTGELFF. In DNA form, the CDR3 reads TGCGCCAGCAGCCCCCACGGGACGAACACCGGGGAGCTGTTTTTT.

This clone was recorded only once. CDR3 in DNA: TGTGCCACCCTGACAAACTATGGCTACACCTTC. As protein: CATLTNYGYTF. The gene calls are TRBV28 and TRBJ1-2, with no clear D. This CDR3 region has 11 residues. V dropped 10 bases and J dropped 2 bases, with 8 bases sitting between them. The germline V gene encodes CDR1 MDHEN and CDR2 SYDVKM.

V usage is TRBV6-4 and J usage is TRBJ1-2; 7 bases map to TRBD1. Germline V gives CDR1 MRHNA, CDR2 SNTAGT. The CDR3 contains 15 residues. The ends lost 2 bases at V and 8 bases at J; junction bases unmatched: 11. The CDR3 bases are TGTGCCAGCAGTGACCAACCGACAGGGTTCGGCGGCTACACCTTC. Translating it yields CASSDQPTGFGGYTF.

This chain links TRBV4-1 with TRBJ1-3; 12 bases are a match to TRBD1. CDR1 MGHRA and CDR2 YSYEKL come from the germline V gene. After removal of 4 bases from V and 3 bases from J, the junction contained 7 bases not matched to a gene. The CDR3 runs 17 residues. The CDR3 DNA is TGCGCCAGCAGCCTCCTGGGGACAGGGGGCTTTGGAAACACCATATATTTT. Translation gives CASSLLGTGGFGNTIYF.

J is TRBJ1-2 and V is TRBV5-1; 9 nucleotides match TRBD1. The CDR3 has 13 amino acids. The trim removed 0 bases at V and 6 bases at J, leaving 0 bases unmatched. Germline V gene lookup returns CDR1 SGHRS and CDR2 YFSETQ. The CDR3: CASSLGDRDGYTF. In nucleotides, the CDR3 is TGCGCCAGCAGCTTGGGGGACAGGGATGGCTACACCTTC. Based on the CDR3 plus reference TRBV5-1 and TRBJ1-2, the full variable domain is KAGVTQTPRYLIKTRGQQVTLSCSPISGHRSVSWYQQTPGQGLQFLFEYFSETQRNKGNFPGRFSGRQFSNSRSEMNVSTLELGDSALYLCASSLGDRDGYTFGSGTRLTVV.

The CDR3 loop reads CASSLASGAVKHF. The DNA for the CDR3 is TGTGCCAGCAGCTTAGCATCAGGGGCCGTCAAGCATTTT. The rearrangement uses TRBV7-8 and TRBJ1-5, with a weak D call TRBD1 (6 bases). Germline V lookup: CDR1 SGHVS, CDR2 FQNEAQ. With 0 bases removed from V and 14 bases from J, the gap between germline ends came to 14 bases. There are 13 residues in the CDR3.